The 16 T cell receptor beta chains below come from one sample, sequenced in a study of cytomegalovirus exposure and HLA in healthy donors. The PCR had 60 Vbeta and 13 Jbeta primers. Generated by immunoSEQ multiplex PCR, the TCRdb table keeps only in-frame clones and is missing some. The sample table sets out 180,000 or so clones. Material: PBMCs. All receptors derive from a boy aged 10-17 years in good health and CMV-seronegative.

The chain joins TRBV28 to TRBJ1-6, with D perhaps matching TRBD1 (5 bases). The CDR3 sequence is 16 residues long. Germline V lookup: CDR1 MDHEN, CDR2 SYDVKM. Trimming took 3 bases from V and 2 from J, leaving 11 bases between them. The CDR3 reads CASSFRIGAYNSPLHF. In DNA form, the CDR3 reads TGTGCCAGCAGTTTCCGCATAGGGGCCTATAATTCACCCCTCCACTTT. Variable domain in full (rest from reference TRBV28 and TRBJ1-6): DVKVTQSSRYLVKRTGEKVFLECVQDMDHENMFWYRQDPGLGLRLIYFSYDVKMKEKGDIPEGYSVSREKKERFSLILESASTNQTSMYLCASSFRIGAYNSPLHFGNGTRLTVT.

The rearrangement joins TRBV7-9 to TRBJ2-5; 7 bases map to TRBD2. Germline assignment: CDR1 SEHNR and CDR2 FQNEAQ (reference sequence). The CDR3 has 14 residues. V was clipped by 7 bases and J by 5 bases; unmatched bases: 10. The CDR3 here is CASTAGTNLETQYF. CDR3 bases: TGTGCCAGCACTGCCGGGACTAACCTCGAGACCCAGTACTTC.

The V and J genes are TRBV4-2 and TRBJ2-5; tentative D call: TRBD2 (6 bases). Deletions cut 5 bases from V and 4 bases from J, with 17 bases between. CDR3 length equals 15 residues. CDR1 and CDR2 (germline): LGHNA, YNFKEQ. DNA for the CDR3: TGTGCCAGCAGCTCCCGGACTCTCGGGGGAGAGACCCAGTACTTC. This encodes CASSSRTLGGETQYF.

This rearrangement joins TRBV9 to TRBJ1-6; tentative D call: TRBD1 (6 bases). The CDR3 is 14 residues long. Germline CDR1 is SGDLS and CDR2 is YYNGEE. V gave up 4 bases and J gave up 8 bases, with 13 bases separating them. The CDR3 DNA is TGTGCCAGCAGCACAGGGTCCTCCTATTCACCCCTCCACTTT. Encoded protein: CASSTGSSYSPLHF.

The rearrangement links TRBV7-9 to TRBJ2-7; the match to TRBD1 covers 8 bases. The V and J ends lost 0 bases and 5 bases, in that order; junction bases with no gene match: 6. Germline assignment: CDR1 SEHNR and CDR2 FQNEAQ (reference sequence). The CDR3 extends over 15 amino acids. CDR3 in amino acids: CASSLAGQVSHEQYF. DNA for the CDR3: TGTGCCAGCAGCTTAGCGGGACAGGTCAGCCACGAGCAGTACTTC.

The chain has TRBV19 and TRBJ1-6; no definite D call. This CDR3 contains 14 residues. Trimming took off 5 bases at V and 2 bases at J, with 7 bases between the two ends. CDR1 and CDR2 from the germline V gene are LNHDA and SQIVND (reference sequence). CDR3: CASSSTTYNSPLHF. The CDR3, as DNA: TGTGCCAGTAGTTCGACAACCTATAATTCACCCCTCCACTTT.

The gene calls are TRBV5-6 and TRBJ1-1; the D gene is possibly TRBD1 (5 bases). V lost 2 bases and J 1 base, leaving 6 bases between the germline ends. CDR1 and CDR2 from the germline V gene are SGHDT and YYEEEE. CDR3 length: 13 amino acids. The CDR3 DNA follows: TGTGCCAGCAGCTTTCAGGGGAACACTGAAGCTTTCTTT. It yields the protein CASSFQGNTEAFF. The variable domain in full, with the rest retrieved from reference TRBV5-6 and TRBJ1-1, is DAGVTQSPTHLIKTRGQQVTLRCSPKSGHDTVSWYQQALGQGPQFIFQYYEEEERQRGNFPDRFSGHQFPNYSSELNVNALLLGDSALYLCASSFQGNTEAFFGQGTRLTVV.

The rearrangement links TRBV4-2 to TRBJ2-7; no clear D. CDR1 is LGHNA, CDR2 YNFKEQ, per germline. V dropped 1 base and J dropped 3 bases, with 10 bases sitting between them. CDR3 length: 14 amino acids. The CDR3 DNA follows: TGTGCCAGCAGCCAAGGGGCCTCCGGCTACGAGCAGTACTTC. Translated: CASSQGASGYEQYF.

This chain links TRBV7-9 with TRBJ2-1; the match to TRBD1 covers 7 bases. The germline V gene has CDR1 SEHNR and CDR2 FQNEAQ (reference sequence). V was pared by 8 bases and J by 5 bases, with 12 bases of the junction left unmatched. This CDR3 spans 15 amino acids. CDR3 sequence: CASHSSNRGNNEQFF. Written as DNA, the CDR3 is TGTGCCAGCCATTCAAGTAACAGGGGAAACAATGAGCAGTTCTTC.

The chain recombines TRBV12-5 with TRBJ2-6, with D unresolved. The CDR3 has 14 residues. Germline CDR1 LGHNT, CDR2 FRNRAP. Trimming stripped 4 bases from V and 2 bases from J, with 6 bases between. The CDR3 DNA sequence: TGTGCTAGTGGTTCCCTCGCTGGGGCCAACGTCCTGACTTTC. Protein product: CASGSLAGANVLTF.

This chain uses TRBV6-5 with TRBJ2-4; 9 bases fit TRBD1. This CDR3 is built from 15 residues. V was pared by 6 bases and J by 8 bases, with 11 bases of the junction left unmatched. Germline lookup yields CDR1 MNHEY and CDR2 SVGAGI. The CDR3 region is CASRGDGTGWDIQYF. The CDR3 DNA reads as TGTGCCAGCAGGGGGGACGGGACAGGGTGGGACATTCAGTACTTC.

The chain recombines TRBV27 with TRBJ1-5, with a weak D call TRBD1 (6 bases). The CDR3 runs to 16 residues. Germline V gives CDR1 MNHEY, CDR2 SMNVEV (reference sequence). The V gene lost 5 bases and the J gene lost 7 bases, with 21 bases spanning the gap. The CDR3 region is CASSPTYRVLGQPQHF. CDR3 DNA sequence: TGTGCCAGCAGTCCCACTTACAGGGTTCTAGGACAGCCCCAGCATTTT.

The genes are TRBV6-1 and TRBJ2-2; the D gene is possibly TRBD1 (5 bases). V shed 2 bases and J shed 6 bases, with 16 bases lying between them. Germline values: CDR1 MNHNS, CDR2 SASEGT. CDR3 length: 16 residues. CDR3 nucleotide sequence: TGTGCCAGCAGTGAACGGGTTCTTGGGGCCTCCGGGGAGCTGTTTTTT. Translating gives CASSERVLGASGELFF.

V and J are TRBV13 and TRBJ2-2, with TRBD2 matching over 13 bases. The CDR3 covers 18 residues. The germline gives CDR1 PRHDT, CDR2 FYEKMQ (reference sequence). The V gene end was trimmed by 4 bases and the J gene end by 1 base; junction bases not matched to a gene: 6. The CDR3 is CASSSWTSGGLNTGELFF. CDR3 DNA sequence: TGTGCCAGCAGCTCCTGGACTAGCGGGGGCCTGAACACCGGGGAGCTGTTTTTT.

The chain combines TRBV7-9 with TRBJ2-3; D remains unclear. In germline, CDR1 is SEHNR, CDR2 FQNEAQ (reference sequence). The CDR3 spans 11 residues. V gave up 7 bases and J gave up 5 bases, with 7 bases separating them. Written as DNA, the CDR3 is TGTGCCAGCATCCAGATAGATACGCAGTATTTT. It encodes CASIQIDTQYF.

Comment on this clone: Its ends do not fully match the called genes, so a read error is possible. The chain links TRBV5-1 to TRBJ2-7; TRBD2 might be the D (5 bases). CDR1 SGHRS and CDR2 YFSETQ come from the germline V gene. There are 15 residues in the CDR3. The CDR3 DNA reads as TGCGCCAGCACCTTGCTGCCGGGTCTATCGGGGGAGCAGTACTTC. Its translation: CASTLLPGLSGEQYF.